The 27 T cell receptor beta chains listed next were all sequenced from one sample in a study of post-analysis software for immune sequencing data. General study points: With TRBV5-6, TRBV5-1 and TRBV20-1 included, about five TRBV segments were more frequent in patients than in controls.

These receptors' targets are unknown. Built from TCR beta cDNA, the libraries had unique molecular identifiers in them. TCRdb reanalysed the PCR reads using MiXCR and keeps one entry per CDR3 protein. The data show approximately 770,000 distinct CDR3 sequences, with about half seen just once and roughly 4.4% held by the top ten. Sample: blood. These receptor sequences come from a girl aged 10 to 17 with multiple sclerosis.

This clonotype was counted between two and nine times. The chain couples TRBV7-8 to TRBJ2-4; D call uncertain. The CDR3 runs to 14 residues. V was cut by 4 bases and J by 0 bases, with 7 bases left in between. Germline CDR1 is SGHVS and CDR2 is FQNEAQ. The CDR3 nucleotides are TGTGCCAGCAGCTCTGCCATAGCCAAAAACATTCAGTACTTC. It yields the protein CASSSAIAKNIQYF. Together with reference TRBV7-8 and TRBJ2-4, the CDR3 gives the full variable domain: GAGVSQSPRYKVAKRGQDVALRCDPISGHVSLFWYQQALGQGPEFLTYFQNEAQLDKSGLPSDRFFAERPEGSVSTLKIQRTQQEDSAVYLCASSSAIAKNIQYFGAGTRLSVL.

The CDR3 DNA sequence: TGCAGTGCTAGACTAGCGGGAGGGGACGAGCAGTACTTC. Translating it yields CSARLAGGDEQYF. V usage is TRBV20-1 and J usage is TRBJ2-5, with 12 bases lining up with TRBD2. The assigned J gene may be wrong: the sequence end matches TRBJ2-7 better. The V gene's germline CDR1 is DFQATT and CDR2 SNEGSKA (reference sequence). The CDR3 has 13 residues.

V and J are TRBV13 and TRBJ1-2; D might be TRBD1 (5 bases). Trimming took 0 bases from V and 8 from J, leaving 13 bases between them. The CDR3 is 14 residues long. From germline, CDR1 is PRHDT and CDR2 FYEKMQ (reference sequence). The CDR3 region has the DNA TGTGCCAGCAGCTTAGGACGGGACGTCTCGGGCTACACCTTC. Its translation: CASSLGRDVSGYTF.

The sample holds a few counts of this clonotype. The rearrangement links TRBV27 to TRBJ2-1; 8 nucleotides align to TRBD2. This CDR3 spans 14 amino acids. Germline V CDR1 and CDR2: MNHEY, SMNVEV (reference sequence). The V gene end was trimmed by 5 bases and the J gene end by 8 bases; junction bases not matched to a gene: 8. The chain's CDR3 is CASSLPGLVDEQFF. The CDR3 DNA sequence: TGTGCCAGCAGTCTCCCGGGACTAGTGGATGAGCAGTTCTTC.

This CDR3 reads CASSLGHGRQGGNQPQHF. The CDR3, as DNA: TGTGCCAGCAGCTTAGGTCACGGTAGACAGGGTGGTAATCAGCCCCAGCATTTT. The chain recombines TRBV7-6 with TRBJ1-5; 7 bases are shared with TRBD1. Looked up from germline, CDR1 is SGHVS and CDR2 is FNYEAQ. The junction had 13 bases not matched to a gene; V was cut back by 1 base and J by 4 bases. This CDR3 comprises 18 residues.

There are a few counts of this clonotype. This CDR3 is CASTLAGATEAFF. In DNA, the CDR3 is TGTGCCAGCACCTTGGCCGGGGCAACTGAAGCTTTCTTT. V and J are TRBV28 and TRBJ1-1; D possibly corresponds to TRBD1 (5 bases). Germline CDR1 is MDHEN and CDR2 is SYDVKM. The V end lost 7 bases, the J end lost 5 bases, and 14 bases lay between the germline ends. There are 13 residues in the CDR3.

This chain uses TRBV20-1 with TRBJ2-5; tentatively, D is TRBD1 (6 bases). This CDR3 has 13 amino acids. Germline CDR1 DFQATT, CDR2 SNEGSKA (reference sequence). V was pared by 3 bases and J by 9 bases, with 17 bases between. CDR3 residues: CSARGAGPAAQYF. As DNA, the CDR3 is TGCAGTGCTAGGGGGGCAGGCCCAGCGGCCCAGTACTTC.

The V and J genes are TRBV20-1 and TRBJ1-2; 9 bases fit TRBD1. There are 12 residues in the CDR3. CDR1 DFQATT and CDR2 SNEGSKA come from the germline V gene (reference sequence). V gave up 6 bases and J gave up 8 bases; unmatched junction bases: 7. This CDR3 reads CSAHTGGDGYTF. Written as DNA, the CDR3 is TGCAGTGCCCACACAGGGGGCGACGGCTACACCTTC.

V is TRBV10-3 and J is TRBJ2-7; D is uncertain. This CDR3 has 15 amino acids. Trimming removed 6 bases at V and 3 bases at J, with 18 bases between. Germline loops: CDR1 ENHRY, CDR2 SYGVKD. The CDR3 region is CAISASQITRYEQYF. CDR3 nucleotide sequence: TGTGCCATCAGCGCATCACAGATTACCCGCTACGAGCAGTACTTC.

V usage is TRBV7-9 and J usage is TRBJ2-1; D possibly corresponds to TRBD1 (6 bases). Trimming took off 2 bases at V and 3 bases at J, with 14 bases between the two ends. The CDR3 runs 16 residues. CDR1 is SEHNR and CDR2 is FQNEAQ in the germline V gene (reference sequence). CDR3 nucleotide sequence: TGTGCCAGCAGCTTACCCTTGGGACACAGCTACAATGAGCAGTTCTTC. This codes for CASSLPLGHSYNEQFF.

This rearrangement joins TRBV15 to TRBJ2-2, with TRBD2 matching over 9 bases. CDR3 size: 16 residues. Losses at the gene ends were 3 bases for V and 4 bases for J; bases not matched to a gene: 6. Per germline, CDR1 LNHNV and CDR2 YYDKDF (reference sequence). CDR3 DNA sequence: TGTGCCACCAGCAGGACCACTAGCGGGTTCACCGGGGAGCTGTTTTTT. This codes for CATSRTTSGFTGELFF.

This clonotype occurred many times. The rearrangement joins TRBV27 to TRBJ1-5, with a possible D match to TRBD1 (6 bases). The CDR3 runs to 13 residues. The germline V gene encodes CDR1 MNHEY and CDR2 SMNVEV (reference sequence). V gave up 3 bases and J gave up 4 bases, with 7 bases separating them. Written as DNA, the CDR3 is TGTGCCAGCAGTTTGCAGGGGAATCAGCCCCAGCATTTT. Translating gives CASSLQGNQPQHF.

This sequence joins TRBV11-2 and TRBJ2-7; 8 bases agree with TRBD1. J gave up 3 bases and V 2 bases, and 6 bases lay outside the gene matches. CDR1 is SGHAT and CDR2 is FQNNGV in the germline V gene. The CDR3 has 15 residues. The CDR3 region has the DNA TGTGCCAGCAGCTTAAGCACAGGGGGGAACTACGAGCAGTACTTC. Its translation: CASSLSTGGNYEQYF.

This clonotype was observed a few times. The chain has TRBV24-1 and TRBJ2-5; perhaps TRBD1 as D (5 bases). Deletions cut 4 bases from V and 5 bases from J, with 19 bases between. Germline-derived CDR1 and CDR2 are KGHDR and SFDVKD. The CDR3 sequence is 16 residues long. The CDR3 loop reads CATSEGAPLRRETQYF. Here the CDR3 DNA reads TGTGCCACCAGTGAAGGGGCCCCCCTCAGGCGGGAGACCCAGTACTTC.

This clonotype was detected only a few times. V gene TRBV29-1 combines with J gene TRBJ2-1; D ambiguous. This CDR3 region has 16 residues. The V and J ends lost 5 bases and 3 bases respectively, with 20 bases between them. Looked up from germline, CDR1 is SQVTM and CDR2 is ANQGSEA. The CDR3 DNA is TGCAGCGTTAATTCCCCGAGCCCTCGAGTCTACAATGAGCAGTTCTTC. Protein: CSVNSPSPRVYNEQFF.

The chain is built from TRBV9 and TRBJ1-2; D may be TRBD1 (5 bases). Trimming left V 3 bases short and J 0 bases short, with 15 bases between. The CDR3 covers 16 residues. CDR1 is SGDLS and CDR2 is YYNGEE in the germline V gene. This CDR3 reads CASSGEGKGPNYGYTF. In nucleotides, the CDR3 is TGTGCCAGCAGCGGGGAGGGGAAAGGACCTAACTATGGCTACACCTTC.

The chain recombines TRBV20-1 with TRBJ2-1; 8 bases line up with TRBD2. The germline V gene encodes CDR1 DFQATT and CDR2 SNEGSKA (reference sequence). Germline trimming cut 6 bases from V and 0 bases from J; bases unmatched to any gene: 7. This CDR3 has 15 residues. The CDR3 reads CSAPELADSYNEQFF. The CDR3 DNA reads TGCAGTGCACCCGAACTAGCGGACTCCTACAATGAGCAGTTCTTC.

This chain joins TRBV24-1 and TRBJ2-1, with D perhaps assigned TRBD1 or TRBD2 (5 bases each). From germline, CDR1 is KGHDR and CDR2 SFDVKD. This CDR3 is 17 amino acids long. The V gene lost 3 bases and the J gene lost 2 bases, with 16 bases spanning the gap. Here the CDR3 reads CATSDPKGGTTYNEQFF. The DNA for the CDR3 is TGTGCCACCAGTGATCCCAAGGGTGGGACCACCTACAATGAGCAGTTCTTC.

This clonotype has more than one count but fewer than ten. The CDR3 is CASSLEGGNRYEQYF. The CDR3 DNA reads as TGTGCCAGCAGTTTAGAGGGCGGAAACCGATACGAGCAGTACTTC. This rearrangement joins TRBV27 to TRBJ2-7, with a tentative D call TRBD2 (5 bases). The V gene lost 2 bases and the J gene lost 4 bases, with 15 bases spanning the gap. The CDR3 is 15 amino acids. The germline CDR1 and CDR2 sequences are MNHEY and SMNVEV (reference sequence).

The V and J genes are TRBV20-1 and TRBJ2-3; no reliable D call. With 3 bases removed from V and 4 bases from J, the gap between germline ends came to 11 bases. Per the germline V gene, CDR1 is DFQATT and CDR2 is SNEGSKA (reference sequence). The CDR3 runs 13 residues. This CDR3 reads CSASRLSPDTQYF. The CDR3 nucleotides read TGCAGTGCTAGTAGACTCTCTCCAGATACGCAGTATTTT.

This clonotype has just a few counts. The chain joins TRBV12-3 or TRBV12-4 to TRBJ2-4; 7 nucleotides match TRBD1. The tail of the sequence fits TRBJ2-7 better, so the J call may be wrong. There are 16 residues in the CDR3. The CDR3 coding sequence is TGTGCCAGCAGTTTTTGGGGACAGACAAGAGCCTACGAGCAGTACTTC. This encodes CASSFWGQTRAYEQYF.

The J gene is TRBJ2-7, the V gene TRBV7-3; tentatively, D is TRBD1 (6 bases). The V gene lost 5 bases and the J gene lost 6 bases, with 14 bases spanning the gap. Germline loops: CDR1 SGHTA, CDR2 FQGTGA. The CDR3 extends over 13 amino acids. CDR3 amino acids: CASSPQGSTEQYF. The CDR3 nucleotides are TGTGCCAGCAGCCCACAGGGATCGACCGAGCAGTACTTC.

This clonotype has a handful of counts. The CDR3 region is CASSPETGSPFRGYTF. CDR3 DNA: TGTGCCAGCAGTCCTGAGACAGGAAGCCCTTTCCGTGGCTACACCTTC. V and J are TRBV28 and TRBJ1-2, with a possible D match to TRBD1 (6 bases). Deletions cut 5 bases from V and 7 bases from J, with 23 bases between. Germline CDR1 reads MDHEN; CDR2 reads SYDVKM. This CDR3 has 16 amino acids.

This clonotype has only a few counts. The CDR3 bases are TGTGCCAGCAGTTACCAGGGACAGCCCTATGGCTACACCTTC. Translating it yields CASSYQGQPYGYTF. This chain connects TRBV6-5 to TRBJ1-2; 7 bases match TRBD1. Unmatched junction bases numbered 4, after V lost 2 bases and J lost 4 bases. The CDR3 totals 14 residues. In germline, CDR1 is MNHEY, CDR2 SVGAGI.

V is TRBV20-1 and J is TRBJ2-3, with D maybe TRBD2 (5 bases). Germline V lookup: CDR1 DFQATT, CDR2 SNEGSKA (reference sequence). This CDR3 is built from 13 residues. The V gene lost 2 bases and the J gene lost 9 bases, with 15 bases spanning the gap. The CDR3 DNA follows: TGCAGTGCTAGACCCCAGGATAGCGTAACGCAGTATTTT. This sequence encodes CSARPQDSVTQYF.

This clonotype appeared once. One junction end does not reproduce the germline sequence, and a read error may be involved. The CDR3 nucleotides are TGTGCCGGCAGCCGCAGACAGGATCCTAACTATGGCTACACCTTC. Its protein is CAGSRRQDPNYGYTF. This chain joins TRBV5-5 and TRBJ1-2; D is possibly TRBD1 (6 bases). The germline V gene encodes CDR1 SGHKS and CDR2 YYEKEE (reference sequence). CDR3 length: 15 amino acids.

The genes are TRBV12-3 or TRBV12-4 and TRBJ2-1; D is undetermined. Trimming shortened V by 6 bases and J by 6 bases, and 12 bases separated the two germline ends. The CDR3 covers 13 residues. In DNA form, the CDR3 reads TGTGCCAGCAGCCGGACGGTTGGCAATGAGCAGTTCTTC. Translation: CASSRTVGNEQFF.